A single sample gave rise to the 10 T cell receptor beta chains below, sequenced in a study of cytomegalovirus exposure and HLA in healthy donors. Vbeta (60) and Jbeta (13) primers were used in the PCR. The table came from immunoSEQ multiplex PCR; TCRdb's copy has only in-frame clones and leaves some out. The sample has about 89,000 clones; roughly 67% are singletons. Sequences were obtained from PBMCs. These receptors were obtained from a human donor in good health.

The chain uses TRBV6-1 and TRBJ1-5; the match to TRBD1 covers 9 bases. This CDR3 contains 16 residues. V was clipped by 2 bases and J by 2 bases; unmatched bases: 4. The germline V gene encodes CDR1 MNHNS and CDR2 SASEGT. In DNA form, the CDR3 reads TGTGCCAGCAGTGAATGGGACAGGGCGGGCAATCAGCCCCAGCATTTT. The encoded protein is CASSEWDRAGNQPQHF.

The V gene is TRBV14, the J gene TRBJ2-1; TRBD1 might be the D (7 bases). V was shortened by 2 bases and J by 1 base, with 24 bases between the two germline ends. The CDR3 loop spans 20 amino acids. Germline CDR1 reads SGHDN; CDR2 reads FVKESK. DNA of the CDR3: TGTGCCAGCAGCCAACAAACAGGGGCCTCCGTGCGGGGATCCTACAATGAGCAGTTCTTC. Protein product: CASSQQTGASVRGSYNEQFF.

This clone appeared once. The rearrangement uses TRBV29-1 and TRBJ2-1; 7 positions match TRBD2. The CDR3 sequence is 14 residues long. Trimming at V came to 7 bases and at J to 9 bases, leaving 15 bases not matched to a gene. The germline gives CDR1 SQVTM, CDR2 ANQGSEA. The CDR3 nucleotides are TGCAGCGGGGAGTGGGACTATTGGAACGGTGAGCAGTTCTTC. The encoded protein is CSGEWDYWNGEQFF.

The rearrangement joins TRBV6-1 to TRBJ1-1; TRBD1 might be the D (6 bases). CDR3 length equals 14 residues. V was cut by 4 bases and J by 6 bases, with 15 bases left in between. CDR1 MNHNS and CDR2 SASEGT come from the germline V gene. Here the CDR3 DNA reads TGTGCCAGCAGTGTGGGGGGGCGCAGTGCTGAAGCTTTCTTT. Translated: CASSVGGRSAEAFF.

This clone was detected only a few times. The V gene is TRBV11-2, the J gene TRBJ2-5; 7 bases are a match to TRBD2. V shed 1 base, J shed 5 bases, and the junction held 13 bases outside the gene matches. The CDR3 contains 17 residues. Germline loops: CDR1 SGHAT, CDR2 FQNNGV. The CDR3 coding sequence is TGTGCCAGCAGCTTAGTGAGAGGTTTCACCGGGGGGGAGACCCAGTACTTC. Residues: CASSLVRGFTGGETQYF.

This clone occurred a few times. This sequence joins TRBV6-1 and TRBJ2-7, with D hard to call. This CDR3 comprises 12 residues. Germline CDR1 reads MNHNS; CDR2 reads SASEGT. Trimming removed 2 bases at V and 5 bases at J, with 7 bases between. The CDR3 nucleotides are TGTGCCAGCAGTGAAATTGGGCACGAGCAGTACTTC. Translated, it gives CASSEIGHEQYF.

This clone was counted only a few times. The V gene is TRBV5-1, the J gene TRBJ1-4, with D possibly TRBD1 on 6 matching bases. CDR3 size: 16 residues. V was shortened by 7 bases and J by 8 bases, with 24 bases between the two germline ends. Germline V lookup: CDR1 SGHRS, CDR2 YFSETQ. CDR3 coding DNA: TGCGCCAGCCGTAACTGGGGGGGCGCAGCAGGAGAAAAACTGTTTTTT. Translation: CASRNWGGAAGEKLFF.

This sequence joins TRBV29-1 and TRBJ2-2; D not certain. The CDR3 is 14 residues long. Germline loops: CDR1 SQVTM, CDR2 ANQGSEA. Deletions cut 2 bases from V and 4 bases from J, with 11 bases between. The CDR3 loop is CSVESLVGTGELFF. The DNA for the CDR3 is TGCAGCGTTGAAAGCCTAGTTGGCACCGGGGAGCTGTTTTTT.

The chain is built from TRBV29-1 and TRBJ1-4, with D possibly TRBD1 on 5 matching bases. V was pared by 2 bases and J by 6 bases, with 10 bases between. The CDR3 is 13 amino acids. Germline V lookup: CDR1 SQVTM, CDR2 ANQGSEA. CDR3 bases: TGCAGCGTTGAAACGGGGGACCATGAAAAACTGTTTTTT. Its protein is CSVETGDHEKLFF.

Here the CDR3 reads CASSSRTGGSGQPQHF. DNA for the CDR3: TGTGCCAGCAGCTCCCGGACAGGGGGTTCAGGTCAGCCCCAGCATTTT. The chain links TRBV7-6 to TRBJ1-5; 10 bases are a match to TRBD1. The CDR3 totals 16 residues. Germline V gene lookup returns CDR1 SGHVS and CDR2 FNYEAQ. The V segment lost 4 bases and the J segment 6 bases; nucleotides outside the gene matches: 9.